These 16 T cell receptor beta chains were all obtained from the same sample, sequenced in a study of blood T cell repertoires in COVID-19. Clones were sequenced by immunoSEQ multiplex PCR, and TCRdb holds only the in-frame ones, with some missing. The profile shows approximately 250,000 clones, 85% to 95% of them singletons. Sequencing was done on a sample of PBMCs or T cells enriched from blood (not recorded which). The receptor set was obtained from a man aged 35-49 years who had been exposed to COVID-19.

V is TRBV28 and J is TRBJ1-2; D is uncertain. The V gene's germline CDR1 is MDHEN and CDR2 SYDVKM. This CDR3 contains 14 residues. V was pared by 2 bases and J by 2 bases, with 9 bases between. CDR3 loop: CASSLVLLNYGYTF. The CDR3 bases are TGTGCCAGCAGTTTAGTCCTACTCAACTATGGCTACACCTTC.

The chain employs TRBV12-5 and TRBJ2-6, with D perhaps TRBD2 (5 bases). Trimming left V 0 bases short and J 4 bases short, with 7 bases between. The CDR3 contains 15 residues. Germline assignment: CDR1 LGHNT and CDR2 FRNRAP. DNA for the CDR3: TGTGCTAGTGGTTTGGTCGGGGTGGGGGCCAACGTCCTGACTTTC. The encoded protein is CASGLVGVGANVLTF.

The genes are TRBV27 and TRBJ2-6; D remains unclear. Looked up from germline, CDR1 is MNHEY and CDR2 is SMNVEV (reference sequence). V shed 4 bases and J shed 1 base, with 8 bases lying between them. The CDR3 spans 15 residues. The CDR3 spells CASSWQVSGANVLTF. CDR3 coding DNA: TGTGCCAGCAGTTGGCAAGTTTCTGGGGCCAACGTCCTGACTTTC. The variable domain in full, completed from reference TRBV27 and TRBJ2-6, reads EAQVTQNPRYLITVTGKKLTVTCSQNMNHEYMSWYRQDPGLGLRQIYYSMNVEVTDKGDVPEGYKVSRKEKRNFPLILESPSPNQTSLYFCASSWQVSGANVLTFGAGSRLTVL.

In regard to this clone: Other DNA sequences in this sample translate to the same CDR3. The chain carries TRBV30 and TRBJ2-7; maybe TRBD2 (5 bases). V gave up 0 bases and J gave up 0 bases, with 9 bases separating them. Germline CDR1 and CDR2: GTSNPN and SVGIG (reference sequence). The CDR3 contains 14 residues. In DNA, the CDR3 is TGTGCCTGGAGTGTGGGCGGGTCCTCCTACGAGCAGTACTTC. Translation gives CAWSVGGSSYEQYF.

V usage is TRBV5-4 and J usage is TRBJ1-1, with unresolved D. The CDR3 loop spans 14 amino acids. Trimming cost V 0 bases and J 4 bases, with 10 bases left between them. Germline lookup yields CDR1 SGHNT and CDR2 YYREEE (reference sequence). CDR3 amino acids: CASSLGAGFTEAFF. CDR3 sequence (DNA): TGTGCCAGCAGCTTGGGGGCTGGATTCACTGAAGCTTTCTTT.

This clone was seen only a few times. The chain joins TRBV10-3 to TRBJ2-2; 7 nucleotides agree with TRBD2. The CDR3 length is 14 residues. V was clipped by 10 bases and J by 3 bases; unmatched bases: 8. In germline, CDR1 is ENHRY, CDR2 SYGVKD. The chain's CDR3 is CATRGEADTGELFF. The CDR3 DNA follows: TGTGCCACCCGGGGGGAGGCCGACACCGGGGAGCTGTTTTTT.

Written as DNA, the CDR3 is TGTGCCTGGAGTCCGGGGGAATTCGGAGGCTACACCTTC. Encoded protein: CAWSPGEFGGYTF. The rearrangement joins TRBV30 to TRBJ1-2; tentatively, D is TRBD1 (5 bases). The CDR3 runs 13 residues. The V and J ends lost 2 bases and 8 bases respectively, with 15 bases between them. From germline, CDR1 is GTSNPN and CDR2 SVGIG (reference sequence).

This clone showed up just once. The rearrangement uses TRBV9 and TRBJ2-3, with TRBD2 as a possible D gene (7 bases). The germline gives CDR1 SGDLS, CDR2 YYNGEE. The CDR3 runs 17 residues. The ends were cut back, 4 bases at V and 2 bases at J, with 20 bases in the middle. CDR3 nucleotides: TGTGCCAGCAGCCCCGAGGGGGGGGAGGCCCACACAGATACGCAGTATTTT. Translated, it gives CASSPEGGEAHTDTQYF.

Here the CDR3 reads CASRTGDYSYNEQFF. CDR3 DNA sequence: TGTGCCAGCAGGACAGGGGACTACTCCTACAATGAGCAGTTCTTC. The chain couples TRBV27 to TRBJ2-1; D perhaps matches TRBD1 (8 bases). V dropped 6 bases and J dropped 0 bases, with 12 bases sitting between them. The germline V gene encodes CDR1 MNHEY and CDR2 SMNVEV (reference sequence). CDR3 length: 15 residues.

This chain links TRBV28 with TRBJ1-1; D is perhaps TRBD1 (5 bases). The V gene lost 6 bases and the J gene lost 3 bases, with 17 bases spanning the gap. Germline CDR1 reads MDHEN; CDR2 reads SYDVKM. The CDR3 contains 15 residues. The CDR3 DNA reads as TGTGCCAGCAGGGGATTCGGGGGGGGATACACTGAAGCTTTCTTT. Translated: CASRGFGGGYTEAFF.

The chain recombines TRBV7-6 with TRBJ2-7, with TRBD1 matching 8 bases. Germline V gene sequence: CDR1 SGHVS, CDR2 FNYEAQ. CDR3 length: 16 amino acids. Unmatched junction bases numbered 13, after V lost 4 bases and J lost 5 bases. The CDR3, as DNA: TGTGCCAGCAGCTCACTAGGGACGGACAGGGACGACGAGCAGTACTTC. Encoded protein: CASSSLGTDRDDEQYF.

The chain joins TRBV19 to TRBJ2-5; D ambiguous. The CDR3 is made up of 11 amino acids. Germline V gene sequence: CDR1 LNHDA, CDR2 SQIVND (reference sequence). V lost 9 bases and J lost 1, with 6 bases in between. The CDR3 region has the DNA TGTGCCAGCTCGGTCCAAGAGACCCAGTACTTC. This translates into CASSVQETQYF.

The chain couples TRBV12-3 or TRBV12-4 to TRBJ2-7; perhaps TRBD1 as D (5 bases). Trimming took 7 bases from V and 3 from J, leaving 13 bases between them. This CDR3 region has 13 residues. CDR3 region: CASTPNRFYEQYF. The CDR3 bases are TGTGCCAGCACCCCTAACAGGTTCTACGAGCAGTACTTC.

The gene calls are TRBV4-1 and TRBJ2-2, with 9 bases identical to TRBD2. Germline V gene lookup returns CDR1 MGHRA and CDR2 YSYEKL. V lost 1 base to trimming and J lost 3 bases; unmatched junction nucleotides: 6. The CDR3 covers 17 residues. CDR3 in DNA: TGCGCCAGCAGCCAAGTGACCGGCGGGAGGGACACCGGGGAGCTGTTTTTT. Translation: CASSQVTGGRDTGELFF.

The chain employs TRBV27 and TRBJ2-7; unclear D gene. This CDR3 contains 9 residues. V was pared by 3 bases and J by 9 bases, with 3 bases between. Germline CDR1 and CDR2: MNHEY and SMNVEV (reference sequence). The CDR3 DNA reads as TGTGCCAGCAGTTTGCGGCAGTACTTC. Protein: CASSLRQYF.

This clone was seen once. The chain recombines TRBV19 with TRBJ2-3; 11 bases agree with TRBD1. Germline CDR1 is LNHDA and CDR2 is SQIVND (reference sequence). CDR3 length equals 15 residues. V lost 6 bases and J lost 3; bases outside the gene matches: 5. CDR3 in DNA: TGTGCCAGTAGAAGGGGACAGGGGGGAACAGATACGCAGTATTTT. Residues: CASRRGQGGTDTQYF. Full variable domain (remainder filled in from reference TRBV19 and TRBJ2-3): DGGITQSPKYLFRKEGQNVTLSCEQNLNHDAMYWYRQDPGQGLRLIYYSQIVNDFQKGDIAEGYSVSREKKESFPLTVTSAQKNPTAFYLCASRRGQGGTDTQYFGPGTRLTVL.